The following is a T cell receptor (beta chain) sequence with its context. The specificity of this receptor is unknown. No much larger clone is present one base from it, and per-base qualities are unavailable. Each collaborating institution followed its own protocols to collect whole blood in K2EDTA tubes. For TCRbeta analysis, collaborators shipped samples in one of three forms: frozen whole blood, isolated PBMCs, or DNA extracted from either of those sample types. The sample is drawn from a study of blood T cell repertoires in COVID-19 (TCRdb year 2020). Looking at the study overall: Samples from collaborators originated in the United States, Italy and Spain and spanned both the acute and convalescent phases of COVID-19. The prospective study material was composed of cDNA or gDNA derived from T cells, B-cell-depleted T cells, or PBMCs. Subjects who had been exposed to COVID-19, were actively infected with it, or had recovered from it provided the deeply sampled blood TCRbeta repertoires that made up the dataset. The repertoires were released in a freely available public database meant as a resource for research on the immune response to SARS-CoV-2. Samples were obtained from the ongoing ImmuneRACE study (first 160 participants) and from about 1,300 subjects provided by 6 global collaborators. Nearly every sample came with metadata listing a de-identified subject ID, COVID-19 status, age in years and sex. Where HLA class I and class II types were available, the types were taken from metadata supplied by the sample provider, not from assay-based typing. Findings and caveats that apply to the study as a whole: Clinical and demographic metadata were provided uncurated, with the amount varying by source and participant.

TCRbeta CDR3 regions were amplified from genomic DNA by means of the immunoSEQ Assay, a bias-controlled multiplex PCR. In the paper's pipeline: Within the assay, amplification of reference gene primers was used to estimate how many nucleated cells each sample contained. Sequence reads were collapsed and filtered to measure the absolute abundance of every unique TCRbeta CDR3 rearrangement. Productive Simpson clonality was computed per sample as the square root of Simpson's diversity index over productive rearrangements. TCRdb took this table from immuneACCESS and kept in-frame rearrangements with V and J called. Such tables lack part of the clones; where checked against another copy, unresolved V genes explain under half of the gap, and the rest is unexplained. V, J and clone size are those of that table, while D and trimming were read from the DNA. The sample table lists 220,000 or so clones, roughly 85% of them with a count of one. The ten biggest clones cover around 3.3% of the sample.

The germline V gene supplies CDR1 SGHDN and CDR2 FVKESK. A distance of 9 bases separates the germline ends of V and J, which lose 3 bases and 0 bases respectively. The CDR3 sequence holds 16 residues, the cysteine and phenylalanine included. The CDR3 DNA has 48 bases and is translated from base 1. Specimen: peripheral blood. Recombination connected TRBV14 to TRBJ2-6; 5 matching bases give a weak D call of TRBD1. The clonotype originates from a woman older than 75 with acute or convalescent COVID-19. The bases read TGTGCCAGCAGCCACAGAGACAGCTCTGGGGCCAACGTCCTGACTTTC. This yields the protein CASSHRDSSGANVLTF.